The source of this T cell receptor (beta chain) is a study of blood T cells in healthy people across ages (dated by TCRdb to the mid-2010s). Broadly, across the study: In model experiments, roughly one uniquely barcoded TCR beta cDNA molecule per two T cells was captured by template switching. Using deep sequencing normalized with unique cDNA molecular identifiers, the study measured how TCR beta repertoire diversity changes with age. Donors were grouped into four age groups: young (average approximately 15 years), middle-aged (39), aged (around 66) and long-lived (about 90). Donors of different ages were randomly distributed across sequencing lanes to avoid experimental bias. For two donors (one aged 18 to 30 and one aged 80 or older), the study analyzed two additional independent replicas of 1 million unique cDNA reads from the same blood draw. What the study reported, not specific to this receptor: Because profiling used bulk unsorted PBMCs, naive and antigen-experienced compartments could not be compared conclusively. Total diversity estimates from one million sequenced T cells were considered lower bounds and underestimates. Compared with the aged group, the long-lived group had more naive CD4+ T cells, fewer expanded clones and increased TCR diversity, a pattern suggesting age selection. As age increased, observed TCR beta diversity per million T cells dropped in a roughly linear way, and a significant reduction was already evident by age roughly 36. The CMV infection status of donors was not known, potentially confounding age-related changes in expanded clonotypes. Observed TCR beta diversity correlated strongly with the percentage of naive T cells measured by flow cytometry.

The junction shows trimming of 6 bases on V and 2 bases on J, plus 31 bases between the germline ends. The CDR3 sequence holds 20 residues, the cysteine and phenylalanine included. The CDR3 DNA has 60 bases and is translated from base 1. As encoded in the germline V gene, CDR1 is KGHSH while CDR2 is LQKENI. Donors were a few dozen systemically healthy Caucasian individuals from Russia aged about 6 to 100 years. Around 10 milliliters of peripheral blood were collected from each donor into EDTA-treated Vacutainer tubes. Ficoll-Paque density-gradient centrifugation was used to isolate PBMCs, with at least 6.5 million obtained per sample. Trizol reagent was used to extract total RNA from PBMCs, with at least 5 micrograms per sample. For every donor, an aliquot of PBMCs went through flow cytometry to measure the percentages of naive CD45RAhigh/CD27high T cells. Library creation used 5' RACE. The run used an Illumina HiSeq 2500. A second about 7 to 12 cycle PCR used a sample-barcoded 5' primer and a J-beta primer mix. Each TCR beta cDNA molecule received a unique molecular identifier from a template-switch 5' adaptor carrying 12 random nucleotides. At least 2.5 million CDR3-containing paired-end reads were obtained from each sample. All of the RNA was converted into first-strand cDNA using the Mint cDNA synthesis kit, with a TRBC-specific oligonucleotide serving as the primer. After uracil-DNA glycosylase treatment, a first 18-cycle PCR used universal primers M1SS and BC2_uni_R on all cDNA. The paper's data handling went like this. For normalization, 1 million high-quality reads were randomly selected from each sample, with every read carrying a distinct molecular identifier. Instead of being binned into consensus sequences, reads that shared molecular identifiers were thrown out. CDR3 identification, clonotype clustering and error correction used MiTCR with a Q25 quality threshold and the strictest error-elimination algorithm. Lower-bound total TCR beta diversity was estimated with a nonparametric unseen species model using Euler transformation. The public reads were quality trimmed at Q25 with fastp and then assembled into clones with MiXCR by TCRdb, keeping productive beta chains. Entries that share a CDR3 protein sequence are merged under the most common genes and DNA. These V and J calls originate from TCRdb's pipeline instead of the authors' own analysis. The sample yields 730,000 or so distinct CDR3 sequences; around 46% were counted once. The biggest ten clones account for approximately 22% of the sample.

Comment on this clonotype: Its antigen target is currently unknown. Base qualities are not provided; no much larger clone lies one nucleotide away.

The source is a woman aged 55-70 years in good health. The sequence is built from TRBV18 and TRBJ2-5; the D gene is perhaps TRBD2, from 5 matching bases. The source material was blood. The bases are TGTGCCAGCTCGCTACGGCATCTCAGTCCGGGTAGAGGGCAACAAGAGACCCAGTACTTC. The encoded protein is CASSLRHLSPGRGQQETQYF.